The T cell receptor beta chain described here comes from a study of T cell responses to AZD1222 COVID-19 vaccine. Study outcomes and limitations: No day 14 peak samples; only post-peak repertoires were characterized. As reported, nearly half of all spike-specific TCRs target variant regions that are unmutated.

Profiling relied on immunoSEQ multiplex PCR, and the TCRdb table lists in-frame clones only, not all of them. The sample records 77,000 or so clones, around 93% being singletons. Comment on this clone: Its antigen is undetermined.

The ends were cut back, 3 bases at V and 8 bases at J, with 13 bases in the middle. Germline-derived CDR1 and CDR2 are MNHEY and SMNVEV (reference sequence). The CDR3 consists of 14 residues. The chain joins TRBV27 to TRBJ2-2; TRBD2 might be the D (6 bases). This specimen was peripheral blood, taken 28 days after the second AZD1222 dose. This clonotype originated in an adult who received the AZD1222 COVID-19 vaccine. The CDR3 spells CASSFRGSWGELFF. The CDR3 DNA follows: TGTGCCAGCAGTTTCCGGGGGAGTTGGGGGGAGCTGTTTTTT.